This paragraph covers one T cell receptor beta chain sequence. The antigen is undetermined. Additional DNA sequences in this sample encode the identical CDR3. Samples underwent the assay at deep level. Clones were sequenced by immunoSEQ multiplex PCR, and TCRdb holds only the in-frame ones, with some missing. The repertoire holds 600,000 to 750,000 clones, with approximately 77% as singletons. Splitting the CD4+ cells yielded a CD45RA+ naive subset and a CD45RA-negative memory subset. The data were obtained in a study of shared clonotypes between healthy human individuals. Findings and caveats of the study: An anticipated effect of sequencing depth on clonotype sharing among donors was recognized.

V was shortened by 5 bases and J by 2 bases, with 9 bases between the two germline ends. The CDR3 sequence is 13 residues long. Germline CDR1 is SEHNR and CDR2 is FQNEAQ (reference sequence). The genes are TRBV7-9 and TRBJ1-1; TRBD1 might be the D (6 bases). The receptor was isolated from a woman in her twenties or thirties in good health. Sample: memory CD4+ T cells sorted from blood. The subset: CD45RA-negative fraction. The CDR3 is CASSKQGNTEAFF. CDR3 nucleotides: TGTGCCAGCAGCAAACAGGGTAACACTGAAGCTTTCTTT.